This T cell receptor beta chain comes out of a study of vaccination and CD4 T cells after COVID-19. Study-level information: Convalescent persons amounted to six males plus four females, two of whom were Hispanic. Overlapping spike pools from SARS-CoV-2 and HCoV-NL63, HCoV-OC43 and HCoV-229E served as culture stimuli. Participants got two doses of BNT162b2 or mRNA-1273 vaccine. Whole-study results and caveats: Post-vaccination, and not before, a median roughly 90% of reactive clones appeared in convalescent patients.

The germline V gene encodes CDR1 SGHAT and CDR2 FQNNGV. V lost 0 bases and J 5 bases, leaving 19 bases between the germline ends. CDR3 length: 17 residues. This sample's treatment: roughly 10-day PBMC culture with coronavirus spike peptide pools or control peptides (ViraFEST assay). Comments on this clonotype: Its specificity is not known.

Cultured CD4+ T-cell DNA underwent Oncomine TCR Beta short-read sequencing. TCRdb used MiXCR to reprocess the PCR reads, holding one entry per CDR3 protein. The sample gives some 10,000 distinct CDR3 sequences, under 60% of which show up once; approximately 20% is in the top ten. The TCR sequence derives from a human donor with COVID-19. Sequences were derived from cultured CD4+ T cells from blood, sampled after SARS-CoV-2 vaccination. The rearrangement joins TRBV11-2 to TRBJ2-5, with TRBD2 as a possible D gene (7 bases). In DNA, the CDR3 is TGTGCCAGCAGCTTAGATTTGGGGGGGGCCAATCGGGAGACCCAGTACTTC. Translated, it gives CASSLDLGGANRETQYF.